This T cell receptor beta chain was recorded in a study of vaccination and CD4 T cells after COVID-19. For the study at large: Nasal swab PCR detected SARS-CoV-2 in convalescent patients; fewer than ten had mild disease, one severe. No peptide, an HIV-1 Nef pool, or a CEFX pool was what each control culture received.

Germline V gene lookup returns CDR1 DFQATT and CDR2 SNEGSKA (reference sequence). The CDR3 extends over 14 amino acids. The trim removed 5 bases at V and 7 bases at J, leaving 10 bases unmatched. Only a few counts were recorded for this clonotype. Its antigen remains unidentified. Sequence data for DNA of cultured CD4+ T cells were generated by the Oncomine TCR Beta short-read assay. MiXCR was run by TCRdb on the PCR reads, yielding one entry per CDR3 protein. The data show about 16,000 distinct CDR3 sequences, around half seen once. As to treatment: approximately nine-day PBMC culture with coronavirus spike peptide pools or control peptides (ViraFEST assay).

The receptor comes from a human donor who had recovered from COVID-19. Sequences were derived from CD4+ T cells from blood, cultured in vitro, sampled before SARS-CoV-2 vaccination. The rearrangement joins TRBV20-1 to TRBJ2-5, with 10 bases lining up with TRBD1. The CDR3 region has the DNA TGCAGTGCTCCCGACAGGGGGCGATGGGGGACCCAGTACTTC. Its protein product is CSAPDRGRWGTQYF.